The next 32 T cell receptor beta chains were all read from a single sample in a study of T cell responses to AZD1222 COVID-19 vaccine. Generated by immunoSEQ multiplex PCR, the TCRdb table keeps only in-frame clones and is missing some. Of approximately 180,000 clones listed, 85% to 95% are singletons. This material consisted of peripheral blood, taken 28 days after the second dose of the MenACWY control vaccine. Receptors were obtained from an adult who received the MenACWY meningococcal vaccine as a control.

The chain combines TRBV6-1 with TRBJ2-2; D is ambiguous. The CDR3 is 12 amino acids. The V and J ends lost 3 bases and 6 bases respectively, with 5 bases between them. Looked up from germline, CDR1 is MNHNS and CDR2 is SASEGT. The CDR3: CASSDRPGELFF. DNA for the CDR3: TGTGCCAGCAGTGACCGCCCCGGGGAGCTGTTTTTT.

This sequence joins TRBV5-5 and TRBJ1-1; possible D gene TRBD1, 5 bases. The V gene lost 4 bases and the J gene lost 1 base, with 11 bases spanning the gap. CDR1 SGHKS and CDR2 YYEKEE come from the germline V gene (reference sequence). The CDR3 has 14 amino acids. CDR3 nucleotides: TGTGCCAGCAGCCGCCCCGGACAGAACACTGAAGCTTTCTTT. Encoded protein: CASSRPGQNTEAFF.

The genes are TRBV7-9 and TRBJ2-2; D possibly uses TRBD1 or TRBD2 (6 bases each). The CDR3 contains 14 residues. V dropped 0 bases and J dropped 5 bases, with 7 bases sitting between them. CDR1 SEHNR and CDR2 FQNEAQ come from the germline V gene (reference sequence). In DNA form, the CDR3 reads TGTGCCAGCAGCTTAGCAGGGGGGACCGGGGAGCTGTTTTTT. This codes for CASSLAGGTGELFF.

The gene calls are TRBV25-1 and TRBJ2-5; D may correspond to TRBD1 or TRBD2 (5 bases each). Trimming shortened V by 6 bases and J by 5 bases, and 16 bases separated the two germline ends. The CDR3 runs 14 residues. CDR1 and CDR2 (germline): MGHDK, SYGVNS. The CDR3 spells CASSRDPRQETQYF. The CDR3 DNA reads TGTGCCAGCAGCCGGGACCCGCGGCAGGAGACCCAGTACTTC.

The rearrangement uses TRBV27 and TRBJ2-7; no reliable D call. CDR3 length equals 15 residues. Trimming removed 4 bases from V and 0 bases from J, with 13 bases in between. Germline CDR1 and CDR2: MNHEY and SMNVEV (reference sequence). CDR3 sequence: CASSSNAGFSYEQYF. The CDR3 DNA is TGTGCCAGCAGTTCGAACGCAGGCTTCTCCTACGAGCAGTACTTC.

Here the CDR3 reads CASREAGNSPLHF. CDR3 sequence (DNA): TGTGCCAGCCGAGAGGCAGGGAATTCACCCCTCCACTTT. The genes are TRBV19 and TRBJ1-6; tentatively, D is TRBD1 (5 bases). Trimming cost V 9 bases and J 7 bases, with 13 bases left between them. Germline V gene lookup returns CDR1 LNHDA and CDR2 SQIVND (reference sequence). The CDR3 is made up of 13 amino acids.

This chain links TRBV10-3 with TRBJ2-3; D uncertain. The ends were cut back, 2 bases at V and 2 bases at J, with 8 bases in the middle. Looked up from germline, CDR1 is ENHRY and CDR2 is SYGVKD. The CDR3 has 14 residues. CDR3 nucleotide sequence: TGTGCCATCAGTGAGGCAGCGAACACAGATACGCAGTATTTT. Translated: CAISEAANTDTQYF.

This clone was observed once. The chain uses TRBV2 and TRBJ1-1; 9 nucleotides agree with TRBD1. CDR1 is SNHLY and CDR2 is FYNNEI in the germline V gene. CDR3 length: 12 amino acids. V lost 6 bases, J lost 6 bases, and 2 bases stayed unmatched. The CDR3 nucleotides are TGTGCCAGCAGCGGGACAGGGTCTGAAGCTTTCTTT. Its translation is CASSGTGSEAFF. Full variable domain (missing parts from reference TRBV2 and TRBJ1-1): EPEVTQTPSHQVTQMGQEVILRCVPISNHLYFYWYRQILGQKVEFLVSFYNNEISEKSEIFDDQFSVERPDGSNFTLKIRSTKLEDSAMYFCASSGTGSEAFFGQGTRLTVV.

This sequence joins TRBV19 and TRBJ1-5; 7 bases map to TRBD1. Germline values: CDR1 LNHDA, CDR2 SQIVND (reference sequence). The V and J ends lost 9 bases and 0 bases, in that order; junction bases with no gene match: 14. This CDR3 region has 17 residues. The CDR3 region has the DNA TGTGCCAGCGCCCTCCGGGGACAGCCTTATAGCAATCAGCCCCAGCATTTT. Its protein is CASALRGQPYSNQPQHF.

The rearrangement uses TRBV7-9 and TRBJ1-2; D possibly corresponds to TRBD1 (5 bases). V shed 5 bases and J shed 3 bases, with 13 bases lying between them. Germline loops: CDR1 SEHNR, CDR2 FQNEAQ (reference sequence). CDR3 size: 14 residues. The chain's CDR3 is CASSVLREYYGYTF. The CDR3 nucleotides read TGTGCCAGCAGCGTACTCAGGGAATACTATGGCTACACCTTC.

The chain is built from TRBV10-3 and TRBJ2-7; D is undetermined. The CDR3 totals 11 residues. V lost 4 bases, J lost 7 bases, and 8 bases lay in between. Germline V lookup: CDR1 ENHRY, CDR2 SYGVKD. Here the CDR3 reads CAISVVGEQYF. The CDR3 DNA sequence: TGTGCCATCAGTGTAGTTGGAGAGCAGTACTTC.

J is TRBJ1-2 and V is TRBV2; 9 nucleotides agree with TRBD1. Germline trimming cut 5 bases from V and 6 bases from J; bases unmatched to any gene: 13. The CDR3 covers 16 residues. Germline CDR1 reads SNHLY; CDR2 reads FYNNEI. CDR3 loop: CASSLYYRGREDGYTF. As DNA, the CDR3 is TGTGCCAGCAGTCTATACTACAGGGGGCGCGAGGATGGCTACACCTTC.

The rearrangement links TRBV6-2 or TRBV6-3 to TRBJ1-5; possibly TRBD1 for D (5 bases). The CDR3 loop spans 15 amino acids. Germline CDR1 is MNHEY and CDR2 is SVGEGT. V was clipped by 4 bases and J by 3 bases, with 13 bases between them. CDR3 nucleotides: TGTGCCAGCAGTTCCCCAACCAGGGACAATCAGCCCCAGCATTTT. Its translation is CASSSPTRDNQPQHF.

The sample holds one count of this clone. The chain combines TRBV7-9 with TRBJ1-3; D not certain. Trimming cost V 1 base and J 0 bases, with 13 bases left between them. Germline lookup yields CDR1 SEHNR and CDR2 FQNEAQ (reference sequence). This CDR3 has 17 residues. CDR3: CASSLGAGRSSGNTIYF. The CDR3, as DNA: TGTGCCAGCAGCTTAGGGGCGGGCAGAAGCTCTGGAAACACCATATATTTT.

The J gene is TRBJ2-7, the V gene TRBV5-4; a possible D gene is TRBD1 (6 bases). This CDR3 contains 17 residues. CDR1 and CDR2 from the germline V gene are SGHNT and YYREEE (reference sequence). V was cut by 0 bases and J by 2 bases, with 18 bases left in between. The CDR3 region is CASSLASGTPSPYEQYF. DNA of the CDR3: TGTGCCAGCAGCTTGGCTTCAGGGACACCCAGTCCCTACGAGCAGTACTTC. Based on the CDR3 plus reference TRBV5-4 and TRBJ2-7, the full variable domain is ETGVTQSPTHLIKTRGQQVTLRCSSQSGHNTVSWYQQALGQGPQFIFQYYREEENGRGNFPPRFSGLQFPNYSSELNVNALELDDSALYLCASSLASGTPSPYEQYFGPGTRLTVT.

This clone was counted once. V and J are TRBV6-5 and TRBJ2-6; D tentatively fits TRBD1 or TRBD2 (5 bases each). The ends were cut back, 5 bases at V and 7 bases at J, with 15 bases in the middle. Germline CDR1 MNHEY, CDR2 SVGAGI. The CDR3 spans 15 residues. DNA for the CDR3: TGTGCCAGCAGTCCCGGGGACGGTCTAGCCAACGTCCTGACTTTC. This encodes CASSPGDGLANVLTF.

J is TRBJ1-1 and V is TRBV18; the D is unclear. The CDR3 extends over 14 amino acids. Germline CDR1 reads KGHSH; CDR2 reads LQKENI. Between the trimmed V and J ends, which lost 6 bases and 6 bases, there was a span of 17 bases. This CDR3 is CASSQGPARSEAFF. The CDR3 nucleotides are TGTGCCAGCTCCCAAGGGCCCGCCAGATCTGAAGCTTTCTTT.

The CDR3 here is CASSIRTGTGTGELFF. The CDR3 region has the DNA TGTGCCAGCAGTATACGGACAGGGACGGGCACCGGGGAGCTGTTTTTT. V usage is TRBV27 and J usage is TRBJ2-2; 8 bases line up with TRBD1. CDR3 size: 16 residues. Unmatched junction bases numbered 9, after V lost 5 bases and J lost 4 bases. Germline-derived CDR1 and CDR2 are MNHEY and SMNVEV (reference sequence).

The J gene is TRBJ1-2, the V gene TRBV9; D might be TRBD1 (6 bases). In germline, CDR1 is SGDLS, CDR2 YYNGEE. There are 15 residues in the CDR3. V lost 0 bases, J lost 1 base, and 10 bases lay in between. The CDR3 bases are TGTGCCAGCAGCGTAGGATGGGGACATAACTATGGCTACACCTTC. It yields the protein CASSVGWGHNYGYTF.

The chain uses TRBV5-1 and TRBJ2-5, with 12 bases identical to TRBD2. The CDR3 consists of 18 residues. Germline V lookup: CDR1 SGHRS, CDR2 YFSETQ. V shed 0 bases, J shed 5 bases, and the junction held 11 bases outside the gene matches. CDR3: CASSLGASGGVVSETQYF. DNA of the CDR3: TGCGCCAGCAGCTTGGGCGCTAGCGGGGGGGTGGTGTCGGAGACCCAGTACTTC.

V and J are TRBV7-8 and TRBJ1-3; D not resolved. The CDR3 length is 15 residues. Germline CDR1 reads SGHVS; CDR2 reads FQNEAQ. Trimming took 1 base from V and 1 from J, leaving 8 bases between them. In DNA, the CDR3 is TGTGCCAGCAGCTTAGGCTATCTATCTGGAAACACCATATATTTT. This encodes CASSLGYLSGNTIYF.

The V gene is TRBV3-1 (or the pseudogene TRBV3-2), the J gene TRBJ1-3; D may be TRBD1 (6 bases). The CDR3 totals 16 residues. CDR1 and CDR2 from the germline V gene are LGHDT and YNNKEL (reference sequence). V was clipped by 5 bases and J by 0 bases, with 14 bases between them. The CDR3 region has the DNA TGTGCCAGCAGCTGGACGACAGGAATCTCTGGAAACACCATATATTTT. Translation: CASSWTTGISGNTIYF.

The chain joins TRBV9 to TRBJ1-2; 10 nucleotides line up with TRBD1. The CDR3 has 16 amino acids. V lost 0 bases and J lost 2; bases outside the gene matches: 4. Germline V gives CDR1 SGDLS, CDR2 YYNGEE. In DNA form, the CDR3 reads TGTGCCAGCAGCGTAGATTTGGACAGGGGGAACTATGGCTACACCTTC. Translated, it gives CASSVDLDRGNYGYTF.

The rearrangement uses TRBV6-6 and TRBJ1-5; TRBD1 aligns across 10 bases. J gave up 3 bases and V 5 bases, and 7 bases lay outside the gene matches. There are 16 residues in the CDR3. From germline, CDR1 is MNHNY and CDR2 SVGAGI (reference sequence). This CDR3 is CASSRQGAGINQPQHF. The CDR3 bases are TGTGCCAGCAGTCGACAGGGGGCAGGAATCAATCAGCCCCAGCATTTT.

The rearrangement joins TRBV28 to TRBJ2-7; D gene ambiguous. The germline V gene has CDR1 MDHEN and CDR2 SYDVKM. V was pared by 2 bases and J by 6 bases, with 8 bases between. This CDR3 comprises 12 residues. This CDR3 reads CASSLPGSEQYF. CDR3 DNA: TGTGCCAGCAGTTTACCGGGCTCCGAGCAGTACTTC.

CDR3 sequence: CASSLKADYQETQYF. The CDR3 nucleotides read TGTGCCAGCAGCTTGAAAGCGGATTACCAAGAGACCCAGTACTTC. This chain uses TRBV5-6 with TRBJ2-5; tentative D call: TRBD2 (5 bases). CDR1 is SGHDT and CDR2 is YYEEEE in the germline V gene. The CDR3 loop spans 15 amino acids. Deletions cut 1 base from V and 0 bases from J, with 10 bases between. The full variable domain, its missing parts supplied by reference TRBV5-6 and TRBJ2-5, is DAGVTQSPTHLIKTRGQQVTLRCSPKSGHDTVSWYQQALGQGPQFIFQYYEEEERQRGNFPDRFSGHQFPNYSSELNVNALLLGDSALYLCASSLKADYQETQYFGPGTRLLVL.

The V gene is TRBV6-5, the J gene TRBJ1-2, with 7 bases identical to TRBD1. J lost 3 bases, V lost 7 bases, and 5 bases had no gene match. CDR1 and CDR2 (germline): MNHEY, SVGAGI. The CDR3 loop spans 13 amino acids. CDR3 bases: TGTGCCAGCAATAGGGACAGAGACTATGGCTACACCTTC. It translates to CASNRDRDYGYTF.

This clone has more than one count but fewer than ten. This chain connects TRBV15 to TRBJ1-5; 8 bases are a match to TRBD1. Germline CDR1 is LNHNV and CDR2 is YYDKDF (reference sequence). The CDR3 length is 16 residues. Trimming cost V 3 bases and J 2 bases; bases outside gene matches: 6. In DNA form, the CDR3 reads TGTGCCACCAGCAGCTTTCAGGGGGCCCGCAATCAGCCCCAGCATTTT. This codes for CATSSFQGARNQPQHF. Full variable domain (rest looked up from reference TRBV15 and TRBJ1-5): DAMVIQNPRYQVTQFGKPVTLSCSQTLNHNVMYWYQQKSSQAPKLLFHYYDKDFNNEADTPDNFQSRRPNTSFCFLDIRSPGLGDTAMYLCATSSFQGARNQPQHFGDGTRLSIL.

The chain carries TRBV11-2 and TRBJ1-5; tentative D call: TRBD1 (6 bases). Germline-derived CDR1 and CDR2 are SGHAT and FQNNGV. With 1 base removed from V and 5 bases from J, the gap between germline ends came to 12 bases. CDR3 length: 15 residues. This CDR3 reads CASSLVGSGDQPQHF. In nucleotides, the CDR3 is TGTGCCAGCAGCTTAGTAGGGTCAGGGGATCAGCCCCAGCATTTT. Based on the CDR3 plus reference TRBV11-2 and TRBJ1-5, the full variable domain is EAGVAQSPRYKIIEKRQSVAFWCNPISGHATLYWYQQILGQGPKLLIQFQNNGVVDDSQLPKDRFSAERLKGVDSTLKIQPAKLEDSAVYLCASSLVGSGDQPQHFGDGTRLSIL.

This clone appeared once. The genes are TRBV24-1 and TRBJ2-1, with 10 bases identical to TRBD1. The CDR3 loop spans 16 amino acids. The junction had 3 bases not matched to a gene; V was cut back by 3 bases and J by 2 bases. Per the germline V gene, CDR1 is KGHDR and CDR2 is SFDVKD. This CDR3 reads CATSDRGQGAYNEQFF. CDR3 nucleotides: TGTGCCACCAGTGATCGCGGACAGGGGGCCTACAATGAGCAGTTCTTC.

The gene calls are TRBV2 and TRBJ1-3, with D unresolved. Per germline, CDR1 SNHLY and CDR2 FYNNEI. Between the trimmed V and J ends, which lost 2 bases and 0 bases, there was a span of 8 bases. There are 15 residues in the CDR3. The CDR3 is CASSEYGTSGNTIYF. The CDR3 nucleotides are TGTGCCAGCAGTGAATACGGCACCTCTGGAAACACCATATATTTT.

This chain connects TRBV5-4 to TRBJ2-5, with D perhaps TRBD2 (6 bases). The V end was cut by 5 bases, the J end by 2 bases, with 16 bases between. CDR3 length equals 15 residues. Germline V CDR1 and CDR2: SGHNT, YYREEE (reference sequence). CDR3 residues: CASRPRRDSQETQYF. For the CDR3, the DNA is TGTGCCAGCAGACCCCGGCGGGACTCTCAAGAGACCCAGTACTTC.